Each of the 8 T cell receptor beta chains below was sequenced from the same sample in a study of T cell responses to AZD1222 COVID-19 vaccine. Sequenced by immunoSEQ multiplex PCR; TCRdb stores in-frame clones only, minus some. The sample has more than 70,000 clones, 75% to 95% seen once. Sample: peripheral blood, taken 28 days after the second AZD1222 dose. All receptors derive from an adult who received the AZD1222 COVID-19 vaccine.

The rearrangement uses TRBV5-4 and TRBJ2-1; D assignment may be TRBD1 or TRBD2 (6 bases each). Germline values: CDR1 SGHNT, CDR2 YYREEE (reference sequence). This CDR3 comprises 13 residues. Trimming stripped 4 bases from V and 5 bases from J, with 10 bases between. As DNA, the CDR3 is TGTGCCAGCAGCCCGGGGGCCAACAATGAGCAGTTCTTC. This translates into CASSPGANNEQFF. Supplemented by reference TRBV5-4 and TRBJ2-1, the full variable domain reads ETGVTQSPTHLIKTRGQQVTLRCSSQSGHNTVSWYQQALGQGPQFIFQYYREEENGRGNFPPRFSGLQFPNYSSELNVNALELDDSALYLCASSPGANNEQFFGPGTRLTVL.

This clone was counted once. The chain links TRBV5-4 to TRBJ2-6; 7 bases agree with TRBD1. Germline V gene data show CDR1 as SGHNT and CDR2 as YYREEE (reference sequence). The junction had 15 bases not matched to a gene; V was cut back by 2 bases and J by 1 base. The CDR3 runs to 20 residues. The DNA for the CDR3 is TGTGCCAGCAGCTTTTGGCCCCCCGGACAGGCGCCTTCTGGGGCCAACGTCCTGACTTTC. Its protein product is CASSFWPPGQAPSGANVLTF.

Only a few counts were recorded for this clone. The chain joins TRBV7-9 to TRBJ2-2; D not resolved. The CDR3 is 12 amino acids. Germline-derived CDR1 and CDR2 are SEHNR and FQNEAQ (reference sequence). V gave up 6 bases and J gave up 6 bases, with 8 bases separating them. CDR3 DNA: TGTGCCAGCAGTCCATTGTCCGGGGAGCTGTTTTTT. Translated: CASSPLSGELFF.

The CDR3 spells CASSRNRESMNTEAFF. The CDR3 nucleotides read TGTGCCAGCTCACGAAACAGGGAATCCATGAACACTGAAGCTTTCTTT. The rearrangement uses TRBV18 and TRBJ1-1; tentative D call: TRBD1 (6 bases). Looked up from germline, CDR1 is KGHSH and CDR2 is LQKENI. The CDR3 sequence is 16 residues long. Trimming pared 4 bases from V and 0 bases from J, leaving 15 bases between.

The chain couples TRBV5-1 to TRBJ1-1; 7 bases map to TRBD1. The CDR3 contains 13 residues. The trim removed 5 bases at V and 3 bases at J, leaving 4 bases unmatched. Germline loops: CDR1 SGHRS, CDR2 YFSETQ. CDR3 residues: CASSGQVDTEAFF. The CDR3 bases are TGCGCCAGCAGTGGACAGGTTGACACTGAAGCTTTCTTT. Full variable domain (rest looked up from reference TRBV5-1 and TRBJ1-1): KAGVTQTPRYLIKTRGQQVTLSCSPISGHRSVSWYQQTPGQGLQFLFEYFSETQRNKGNFPGRFSGRQFSNSRSEMNVSTLELGDSALYLCASSGQVDTEAFFGQGTRLTVV.

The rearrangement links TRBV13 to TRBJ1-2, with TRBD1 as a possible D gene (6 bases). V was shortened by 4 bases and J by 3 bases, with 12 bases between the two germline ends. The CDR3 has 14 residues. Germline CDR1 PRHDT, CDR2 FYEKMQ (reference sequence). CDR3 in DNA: TGTGCCAGCAGCTACGGACAGACCGACTATGGCTACACCTTC. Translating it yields CASSYGQTDYGYTF. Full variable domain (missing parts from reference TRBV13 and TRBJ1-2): AAGVIQSPRHLIKEKRETATLKCYPIPRHDTVYWYQQGPGQDPQFLISFYEKMQSDKGSIPDRFSAQQFSDYHSELNMSSLELGDSALYFCASSYGQTDYGYTFGSGTRLTVV.

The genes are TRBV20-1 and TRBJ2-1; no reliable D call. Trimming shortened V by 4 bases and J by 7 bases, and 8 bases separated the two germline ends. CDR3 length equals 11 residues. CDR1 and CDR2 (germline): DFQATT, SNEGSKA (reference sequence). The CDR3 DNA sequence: TGCAGTGCTACCGACGAGAATGAGCAGTTCTTC. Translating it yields CSATDENEQFF.

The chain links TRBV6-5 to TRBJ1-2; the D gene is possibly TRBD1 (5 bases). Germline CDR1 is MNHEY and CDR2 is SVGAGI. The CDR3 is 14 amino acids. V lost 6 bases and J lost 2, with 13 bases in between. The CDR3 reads CASSPLAGNYGYTF. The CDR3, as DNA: TGTGCCAGCAGCCCATTGGCAGGGAACTATGGCTACACCTTC.